These 29 T cell receptor beta chains share one sample of origin, sequenced in a study of OX40 agonist ivuxolimab in advanced cancers. Data came from immunoSEQ multiplex PCR; TCRdb stores just in-frame clones and leaves some out. The repertoire holds 28,000 or so clones, 85% to 95% seen once, with more than 25% in the top ten. This specimen consisted of CD4+ or CD8+ T cells sorted from blood, obtained in a trial of the OX40 agonist ivuxolimab. These TCRs come from an adult with an advanced solid tumor such as melanoma, head and neck, liver or kidney cancer.

J is TRBJ1-1 and V is TRBV7-4, with D possibly being TRBD1 (5 bases). Trimming pared 1 base from V and 3 bases from J, leaving 9 bases between. CDR3 length equals 14 residues. Germline lookup yields CDR1 SGHVT and CDR2 SQSDAQ. Here the CDR3 DNA reads TGTGCCAGCAGCTTAGGAGGCAGGGACACTGAAGCTTTCTTT. Translated, it gives CASSLGGRDTEAFF.

The chain links TRBV9 to TRBJ1-3; D is uncertain. The CDR3 contains 14 residues. Germline V gene sequence: CDR1 SGDLS, CDR2 YYNGEE. V lost 0 bases, J lost 7 bases, and 11 bases lay in between. This CDR3 reads CASSVVELGNTIYF. CDR3 sequence (DNA): TGTGCCAGCAGCGTAGTTGAGCTTGGGAACACCATATATTTT. The full variable domain, its missing parts supplied by reference TRBV9 and TRBJ1-3, is DSGVTQTPKHLITATGQRVTLRCSPRSGDLSVYWYQQSLDQGLQFLIQYYNGEERAKGNILERFSAQQFPDLHSELNLSSLELGDSALYFCASSVVELGNTIYFGEGSWLTVV.

The gene calls are TRBV6-5 and TRBJ2-3, with D maybe TRBD1 (6 bases). This CDR3 contains 12 residues. Germline V CDR1 and CDR2: MNHEY, SVGAGI. Trimming shortened V by 2 bases and J by 8 bases, and 8 bases separated the two germline ends. The CDR3 nucleotides are TGTGCCAGCAGTTACCAAGGGGGTACGCAGTATTTT. Protein: CASSYQGGTQYF.

The chain uses TRBV11-2 and TRBJ2-3; TRBD2 matches 7 bases. Trimming at V came to 4 bases and at J to 6 bases, leaving 7 bases not matched to a gene. CDR3 length: 14 residues. Germline V gives CDR1 SGHAT, CDR2 FQNNGV. CDR3 bases: TGTGCCAGCAGCTCCCCGGGAGCGGGGGATACGCAGTATTTT. Its protein is CASSSPGAGDTQYF.

The rearrangement uses TRBV7-2 and TRBJ2-7; tentatively, D is TRBD2 (5 bases). The CDR3 is made up of 14 amino acids. Germline CDR1 and CDR2: SGHTA and FQGNSA. V shed 5 bases and J shed 7 bases, with 18 bases lying between them. The CDR3 reads CASSPGPGSGEQYF. CDR3 in DNA: TGTGCCAGCAGCCCCGGTCCTGGATCGGGGGAGCAGTACTTC.

The genes are TRBV9 and TRBJ2-3, with 11 bases matching TRBD2. Germline CDR1 is SGDLS and CDR2 is YYNGEE. The CDR3 contains 15 residues. J gave up 5 bases and V 3 bases, and 5 bases lay outside the gene matches. The chain's CDR3 is CASSDSGRAGDTQYF. The CDR3 DNA reads as TGTGCCAGCAGCGATAGCGGGAGGGCCGGAGATACGCAGTATTTT.

This chain links TRBV7-9 with TRBJ2-7; the D gene could be TRBD1 or TRBD2 (5 bases each). Germline V CDR1 and CDR2: SEHNR, FQNEAQ (reference sequence). CDR3 size: 16 residues. V lost 8 bases to trimming and J lost 0 bases, with 20 bases between them. CDR3 sequence: CASSSSPGPYSYEQYF. The CDR3 DNA is TGTGCCAGCTCATCCTCCCCGGGACCTTACTCCTACGAGCAGTACTTC.

CDR3 protein: CAIRAGTSGGPSGETQYF. The CDR3 bases are TGTGCCATCAGAGCCGGGACTAGCGGGGGGCCTAGCGGAGAGACCCAGTACTTC. This chain joins TRBV10-3 and TRBJ2-5, with 15 bases fitting TRBD2. The germline CDR1 and CDR2 sequences are ENHRY and SYGVKD. V lost 6 bases, J lost 4 bases, and 12 bases stayed unmatched. The CDR3 is 18 amino acids.

J is TRBJ2-3 and V is TRBV7-9; D ambiguous. Trimming shortened V by 8 bases and J by 5 bases, and 14 bases separated the two germline ends. The CDR3 runs 13 residues. Germline V gene lookup returns CDR1 SEHNR and CDR2 FQNEAQ (reference sequence). The CDR3: CASCPLLVDTQYF. In nucleotides, the CDR3 is TGTGCCAGCTGTCCTCTATTGGTAGATACGCAGTATTTT.

This clone was recorded only once. CDR3 sequence (DNA): TGTGCCAGTCGAACTAGCGGGGGCCTAAACACCGGGGAGCTGTTTTTT. It encodes CASRTSGGLNTGELFF. The chain couples TRBV19 to TRBJ2-2; 11 bases align to TRBD2. After removal of 8 bases from V and 2 bases from J, the junction contained 7 bases not matched to a gene. Germline V gene sequence: CDR1 LNHDA, CDR2 SQIVND (reference sequence). CDR3 length equals 16 residues.

This chain links TRBV28 with TRBJ1-1; D may be TRBD1 (5 bases). V was trimmed by 6 bases and J by 7 bases, leaving 18 bases between them. The length of the CDR3 is 14 residues. Germline assignment: CDR1 MDHEN and CDR2 SYDVKM. The CDR3 reads CASRRHLDSLEAFF. CDR3 coding DNA: TGTGCCAGCAGACGCCACCTAGACAGCCTTGAAGCTTTCTTT.

As DNA, the CDR3 is TGTGCCAGCAGCCTAGCCAGTCAGACTGAAGCTTTCTTT. Its translation is CASSLASQTEAFF. This chain uses TRBV9 with TRBJ1-1; D unresolved. Trimming shortened V by 4 bases and J by 5 bases, and 12 bases separated the two germline ends. The CDR3 runs 13 residues. Germline V gene data show CDR1 as SGDLS and CDR2 as YYNGEE.

The chain couples TRBV9 to TRBJ1-2; no clear D. This CDR3 region has 14 residues. CDR1 SGDLS and CDR2 YYNGEE come from the germline V gene. Trimming stripped 3 bases from V and 0 bases from J, with 9 bases between. CDR3 sequence reads: CASSGVGSNYGYTF. CDR3 in DNA: TGTGCCAGCAGCGGGGTGGGGTCTAACTATGGCTACACCTTC.

The V call is TRBV28, the J call TRBJ1-1; D ambiguous. Trimming stripped 3 bases from V and 4 bases from J, with 15 bases between. The CDR3 contains 15 residues. Germline V CDR1 and CDR2: MDHEN, SYDVKM. The DNA of the CDR3 is TGTGCCAGCAGTTTCATCACCCTTGCAGGCACTGAAGCTTTCTTT. It encodes CASSFITLAGTEAFF.

In DNA form, the CDR3 reads TGTGCCAGCATCCGAAACCCAGGGGGGCACACTGAAGCTTTCTTT. This translates into CASIRNPGGHTEAFF. V gene TRBV28 combines with J gene TRBJ1-1; 7 bases match TRBD1. Germline lookup yields CDR1 MDHEN and CDR2 SYDVKM. The CDR3 has 15 residues. J gave up 3 bases and V 7 bases, and 11 bases lay outside the gene matches.

This sequence joins TRBV10-1 and TRBJ2-1, with TRBD2 matching over 9 bases. The germline V gene has CDR1 WNHNN and CDR2 SYGVQD (reference sequence). The CDR3 sequence is 16 residues long. The V and J ends lost 0 bases and 5 bases, in that order; junction bases with no gene match: 5. The DNA of the CDR3 is TGCGCCAGCAGTGAGTCGATGCGGGGGGGTAACAATGAGCAGTTCTTC. Translation: CASSESMRGGNNEQFF.

The gene calls are TRBV7-3 and TRBJ1-2, with 11 bases matching TRBD1. Per the germline V gene, CDR1 is SGHTA and CDR2 is FQGTGA. The CDR3 has 14 residues. The J segment lost 6 bases and the V segment lost 5 bases, leaving 5 bases of the junction unmatched. The CDR3 nucleotides are TGTGCCAGCAGCACTGGGACAGGGGGTGATGGCTACACCTTC. Amino acids: CASSTGTGGDGYTF. Combining the CDR3 with reference TRBV7-3 and TRBJ1-2 gives the whole variable domain GAGVSQTPSNKVTEKGKYVELRCDPISGHTALYWYRQSLGQGPEFLIYFQGTGAADDSGLPNDRFFAVRPEGSVSTLKIQRTERGDSAVYLCASSTGTGGDGYTFGSGTRLTVV.

The rearrangement joins TRBV6-5 to TRBJ1-1, with D possibly being TRBD1 (5 bases). The germline gives CDR1 MNHEY, CDR2 SVGAGI. V gave up 8 bases and J gave up 6 bases, with 10 bases separating them. The CDR3 length is 11 residues. CDR3 sequence (DNA): TGTGCCAGCGAGGGGCATGCTGAAGCTTTCTTT. Protein product: CASEGHAEAFF.

CDR3 nucleotide sequence: TGTGCCAGCAGCATTACAGGGGGCCCAAAAGAGACCCAGTACTTC. It translates to CASSITGGPKETQYF. The rearrangement links TRBV7-9 to TRBJ2-5; 9 positions agree with TRBD1. Germline CDR1 SEHNR, CDR2 FQNEAQ (reference sequence). The CDR3 consists of 15 residues. V lost 5 bases to trimming and J lost 3 bases; unmatched junction nucleotides: 7.

V is TRBV4-1 and J is TRBJ1-1, with TRBD1 as a possible D gene (5 bases). This CDR3 is 14 amino acids long. Per germline, CDR1 MGHRA and CDR2 YSYEKL. V lost 7 bases and J 0 bases, leaving 12 bases between the germline ends. In DNA form, the CDR3 reads TGCGCCAGCAAATTATCGGACATGAACACTGAAGCTTTCTTT. As protein: CASKLSDMNTEAFF.

The chain recombines TRBV13 with TRBJ1-2, with 8 bases aligning to TRBD1. The germline V gene encodes CDR1 PRHDT and CDR2 FYEKMQ (reference sequence). V shed 0 bases and J 5 bases; nucleotides not matched to a gene: 2. The CDR3 sequence is 14 residues long. The CDR3 bases are TGTGCCAGCAGCTTAGGGGGACAGGCATATGGCTACACCTTC. Its protein is CASSLGGQAYGYTF.

This sequence joins TRBV9 and TRBJ1-4, with TRBD1 matching 8 bases. There are 15 residues in the CDR3. V lost 6 bases to trimming and J lost 0 bases; unmatched junction nucleotides: 4. Germline-derived CDR1 and CDR2 are SGDLS and YYNGEE. In nucleotides, the CDR3 is TGTGCCAGCACCGGGACAGGTGCAACTAATGAAAAACTGTTTTTT. This translates into CASTGTGATNEKLFF. Full variable domain (outside the CDR3, taken from reference TRBV9 and TRBJ1-4): DSGVTQTPKHLITATGQRVTLRCSPRSGDLSVYWYQQSLDQGLQFLIQYYNGEERAKGNILERFSAQQFPDLHSELNLSSLELGDSALYFCASTGTGATNEKLFFGSGTQLSVL.

The genes are TRBV28 and TRBJ1-2, with D possibly being TRBD1 (5 bases). Per the germline V gene, CDR1 is MDHEN and CDR2 is SYDVKM. The V gene lost 3 bases and the J gene lost 4 bases, with 12 bases spanning the gap. The CDR3 extends over 14 amino acids. CDR3 nucleotide sequence: TGTGCCAGCAGTTTTGACAGCCTCGTCTATGGCTACACCTTC. This translates into CASSFDSLVYGYTF.

The chain recombines TRBV5-1 with TRBJ1-1, with D perhaps TRBD1 (6 bases). CDR3 length equals 14 residues. The ends were cut back, 0 bases at V and 1 base at J, with 7 bases in the middle. Germline CDR1 is SGHRS and CDR2 is YFSETQ. CDR3 nucleotide sequence: TGCGCCAGCAGCTTGGAACAGGGGAACACTGAAGCTTTCTTT. Its protein product is CASSLEQGNTEAFF.

This clone was seen a single time. This chain connects TRBV27 to TRBJ2-3, with 8 bases matching TRBD2. This CDR3 has 15 amino acids. With V trimmed by 4 bases and J by 3 bases, 6 bases remained unmatched. Germline V CDR1 and CDR2: MNHEY, SMNVEV (reference sequence). The CDR3 is CASSSYPGGTDTQYF. The CDR3 nucleotides read TGTGCCAGCAGTTCCTATCCGGGGGGGACAGATACGCAGTATTTT.

V usage is TRBV19 and J usage is TRBJ1-2, with D perhaps TRBD1 (5 bases). The CDR3 is made up of 12 amino acids. V was clipped by 10 bases and J by 4 bases, with 13 bases between them. The germline V gene has CDR1 LNHDA and CDR2 SQIVND (reference sequence). CDR3 coding DNA: TGTGCCACCAGGGAAGGGTTCTATGGCTACACCTTC. Protein product: CATREGFYGYTF. The variable domain in full, with the rest retrieved from reference TRBV19 and TRBJ1-2, is DGGITQSPKYLFRKEGQNVTLSCEQNLNHDAMYWYRQDPGQGLRLIYYSQIVNDFQKGDIAEGYSVSREKKESFPLTVTSAQKNPTAFYLCATREGFYGYTFGSGTRLTVV.

This chain connects TRBV4-1 to TRBJ2-7; a weak D match, TRBD1 (5 bases). This CDR3 region has 14 residues. V lost 4 bases to trimming and J lost 3 bases, with 13 bases between them. The V gene's germline CDR1 is MGHRA and CDR2 YSYEKL. CDR3 amino acids: CASSPPLTVYEQYF. Here the CDR3 DNA reads TGCGCCAGCAGCCCACCACTGACAGTCTACGAGCAGTACTTC.

This clone appeared a few times. This rearrangement joins TRBV10-3 to TRBJ2-7; D tentatively fits TRBD1 or TRBD2 (5 bases each). Germline V gives CDR1 ENHRY, CDR2 SYGVKD. Trimming pared 8 bases from V and 5 bases from J, leaving 16 bases between. This CDR3 region has 13 residues. CDR3 bases: TGTGCCATCCAAGGGGACCTTGACCACGAGCAGTACTTC. It encodes CAIQGDLDHEQYF.

V and J are TRBV7-9 and TRBJ2-7; TRBD1 aligns across 9 bases. The CDR3 covers 13 residues. CDR1 is SEHNR, CDR2 FQNEAQ, per germline (reference sequence). Trimming cost V 6 bases and J 5 bases; bases outside gene matches: 5. In DNA, the CDR3 is TGTGCCAGCAGTCGGACAGGGGCGCACGAGCAGTACTTC. Translated: CASSRTGAHEQYF. Full variable domain (remainder filled in from reference TRBV7-9 and TRBJ2-7): DTGVSQNPRHKITKRGQNVTFRCDPISEHNRLYWYRQTLGQGPEFLTYFQNEAQLEKSRLLSDRFSAERPKGSFSTLEIQRTEQGDSAMYLCASSRTGAHEQYFGPGTRLTVT.